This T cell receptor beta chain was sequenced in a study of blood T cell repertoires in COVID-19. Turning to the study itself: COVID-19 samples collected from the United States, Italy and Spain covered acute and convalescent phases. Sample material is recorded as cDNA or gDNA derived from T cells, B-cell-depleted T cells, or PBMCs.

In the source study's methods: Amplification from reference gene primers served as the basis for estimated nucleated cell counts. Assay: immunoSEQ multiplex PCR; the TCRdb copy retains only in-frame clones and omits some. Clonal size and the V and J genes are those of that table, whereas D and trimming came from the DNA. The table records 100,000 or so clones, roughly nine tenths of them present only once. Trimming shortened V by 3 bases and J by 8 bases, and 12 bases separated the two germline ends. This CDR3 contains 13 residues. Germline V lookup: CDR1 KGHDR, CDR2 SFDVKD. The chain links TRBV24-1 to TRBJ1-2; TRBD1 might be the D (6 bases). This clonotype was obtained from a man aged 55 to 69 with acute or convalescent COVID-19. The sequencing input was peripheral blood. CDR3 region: CATSDTGSRGYTF. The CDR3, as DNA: TGTGCCACCAGTGATACAGGGTCTCGAGGCTACACCTTC.